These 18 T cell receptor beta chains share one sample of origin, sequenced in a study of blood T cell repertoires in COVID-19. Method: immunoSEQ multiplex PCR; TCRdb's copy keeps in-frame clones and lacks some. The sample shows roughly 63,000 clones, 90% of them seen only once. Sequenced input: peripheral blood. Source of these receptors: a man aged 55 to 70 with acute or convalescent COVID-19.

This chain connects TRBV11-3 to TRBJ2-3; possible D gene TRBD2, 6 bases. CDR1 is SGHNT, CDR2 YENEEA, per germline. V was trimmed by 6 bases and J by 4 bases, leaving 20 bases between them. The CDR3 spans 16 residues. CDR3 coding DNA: TGTGCCAGCAGTTTCTACATGGCGGGACTCGCAGATACGCAGTATTTT. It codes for CASSFYMAGLADTQYF.

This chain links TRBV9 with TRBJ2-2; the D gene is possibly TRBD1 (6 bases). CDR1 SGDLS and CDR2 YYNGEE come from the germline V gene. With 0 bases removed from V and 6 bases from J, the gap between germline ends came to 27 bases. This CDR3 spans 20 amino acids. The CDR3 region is CASSVGQGRVGGKSAGELFF. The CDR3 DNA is TGTGCCAGCAGCGTAGGGCAGGGGCGGGTCGGCGGAAAATCAGCCGGGGAGCTGTTTTTT.

CDR3 residues: CASSVWGDSDTGELFF. DNA of the CDR3: TGTGCCAGCAGCGTATGGGGGGACTCAGACACCGGGGAGCTGTTTTTT. The chain joins TRBV9 to TRBJ2-2; weak D call: TRBD2 (6 bases). The ends were cut back, 1 base at V and 3 bases at J, with 13 bases in the middle. The germline CDR1 and CDR2 sequences are SGDLS and YYNGEE. The CDR3 has 16 amino acids.

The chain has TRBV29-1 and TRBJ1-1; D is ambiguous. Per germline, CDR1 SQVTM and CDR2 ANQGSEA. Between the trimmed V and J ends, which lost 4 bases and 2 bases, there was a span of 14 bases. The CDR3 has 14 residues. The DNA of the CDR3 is TGCAGCGTTGCTAGTCGCGTGAGAAACACTGAAGCTTTCTTT. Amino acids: CSVASRVRNTEAFF.

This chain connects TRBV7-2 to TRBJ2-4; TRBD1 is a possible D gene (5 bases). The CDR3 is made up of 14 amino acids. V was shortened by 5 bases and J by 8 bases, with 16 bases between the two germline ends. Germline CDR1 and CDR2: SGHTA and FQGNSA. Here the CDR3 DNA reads TGTGCCAGCAGCCTACGGATGGGGCAAGACATTCAGTACTTC. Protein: CASSLRMGQDIQYF.

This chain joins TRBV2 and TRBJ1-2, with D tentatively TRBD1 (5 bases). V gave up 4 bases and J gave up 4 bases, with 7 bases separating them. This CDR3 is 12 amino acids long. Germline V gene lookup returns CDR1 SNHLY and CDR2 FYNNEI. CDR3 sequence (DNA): TGTGCCAGCAGTGCACAGGCCTATGGCTACACCTTC. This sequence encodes CASSAQAYGYTF.

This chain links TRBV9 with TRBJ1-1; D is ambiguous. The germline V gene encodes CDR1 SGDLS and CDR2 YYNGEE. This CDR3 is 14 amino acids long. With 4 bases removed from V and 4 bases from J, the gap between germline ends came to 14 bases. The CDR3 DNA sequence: TGTGCCAGCAGCCCTCGAGCCCTCGTCACTGAAGCTTTCTTT. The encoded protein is CASSPRALVTEAFF.

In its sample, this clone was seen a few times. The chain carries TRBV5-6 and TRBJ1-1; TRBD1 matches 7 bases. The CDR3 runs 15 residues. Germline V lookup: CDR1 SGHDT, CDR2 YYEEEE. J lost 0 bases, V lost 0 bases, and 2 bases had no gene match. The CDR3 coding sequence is TGTGCCAGCAGCTTGGTGGGACAGCTGAACACTGAAGCTTTCTTT. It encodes CASSLVGQLNTEAFF.

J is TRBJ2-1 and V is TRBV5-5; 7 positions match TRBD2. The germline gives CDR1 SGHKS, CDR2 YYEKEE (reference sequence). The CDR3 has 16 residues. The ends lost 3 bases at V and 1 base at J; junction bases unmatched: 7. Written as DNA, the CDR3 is TGTGCCAGCAGCTGGGCGGCGGGAGTGTCCTACAATGAGCAGTTCTTC. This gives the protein CASSWAAGVSYNEQFF.

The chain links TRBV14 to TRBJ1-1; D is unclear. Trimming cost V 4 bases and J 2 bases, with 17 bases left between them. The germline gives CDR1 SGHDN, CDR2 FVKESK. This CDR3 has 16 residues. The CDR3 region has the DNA TGTGCCAGCAGCCTTATAAGAGGGCTCCTTAACACTGAAGCTTTCTTT. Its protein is CASSLIRGLLNTEAFF.

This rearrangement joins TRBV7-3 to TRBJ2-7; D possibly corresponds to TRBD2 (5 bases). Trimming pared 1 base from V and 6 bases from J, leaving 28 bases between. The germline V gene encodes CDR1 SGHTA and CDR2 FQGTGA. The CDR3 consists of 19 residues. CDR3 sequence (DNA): TGTGCCAGCAGCTTAAAAGGCGGATTAACGAGGGAATCTGCACGCGAGCAGTACTTC. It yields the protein CASSLKGGLTRESAREQYF.

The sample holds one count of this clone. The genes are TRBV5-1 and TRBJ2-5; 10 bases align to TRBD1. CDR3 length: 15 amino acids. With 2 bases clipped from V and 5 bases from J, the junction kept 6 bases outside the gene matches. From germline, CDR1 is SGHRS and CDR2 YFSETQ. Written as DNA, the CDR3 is TGCGCCAGCAGCTTCGGGACAGGGGATTGGGAGACCCAGTACTTC. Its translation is CASSFGTGDWETQYF.

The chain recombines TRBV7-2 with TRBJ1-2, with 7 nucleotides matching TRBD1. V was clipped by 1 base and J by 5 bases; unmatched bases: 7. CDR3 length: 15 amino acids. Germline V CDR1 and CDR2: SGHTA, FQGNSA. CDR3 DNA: TGTGCCAGCAGCTTAGATTCGGGGACAGATTATGGCTACACCTTC. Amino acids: CASSLDSGTDYGYTF.

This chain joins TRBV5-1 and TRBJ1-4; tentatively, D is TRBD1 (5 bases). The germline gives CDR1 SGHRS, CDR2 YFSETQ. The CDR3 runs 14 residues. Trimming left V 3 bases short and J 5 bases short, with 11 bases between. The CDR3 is CASSSGGANEKLFF. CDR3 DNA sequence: TGCGCCAGCAGCTCGGGCGGGGCAAATGAAAAACTGTTTTTT.

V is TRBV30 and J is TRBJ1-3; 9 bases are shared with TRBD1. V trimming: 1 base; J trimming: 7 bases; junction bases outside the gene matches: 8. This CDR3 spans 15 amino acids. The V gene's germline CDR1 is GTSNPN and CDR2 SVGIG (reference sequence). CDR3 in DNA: TGTGCCTGGAGTGCCGGGACAGGGTCGATCAACACCATATATTTT. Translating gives CAWSAGTGSINTIYF.

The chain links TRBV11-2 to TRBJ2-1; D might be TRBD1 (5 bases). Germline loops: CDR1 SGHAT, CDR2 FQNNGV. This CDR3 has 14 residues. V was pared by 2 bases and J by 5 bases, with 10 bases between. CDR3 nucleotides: TGTGCCAGCAGCTTATCTTCAGGGAACAATGAGCAGTTCTTC. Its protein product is CASSLSSGNNEQFF.

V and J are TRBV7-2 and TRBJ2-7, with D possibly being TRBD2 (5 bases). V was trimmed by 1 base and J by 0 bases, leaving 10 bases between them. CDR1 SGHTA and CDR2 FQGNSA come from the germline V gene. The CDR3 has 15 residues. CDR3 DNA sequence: TGTGCCAGCAGCTTAGAAGGCGGGTCCTCCTACGAGCAGTACTTC. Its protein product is CASSLEGGSSYEQYF.

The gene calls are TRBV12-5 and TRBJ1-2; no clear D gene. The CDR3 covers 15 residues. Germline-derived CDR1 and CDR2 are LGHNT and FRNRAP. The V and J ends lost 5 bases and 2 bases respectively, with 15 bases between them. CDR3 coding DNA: TGTGCTAGTGGTCTCCGAGCGGGAGGGAACTATGGCTACACCTTC. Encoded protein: CASGLRAGGNYGYTF. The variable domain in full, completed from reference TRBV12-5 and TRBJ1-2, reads DARVTQTPRHKVTEMGQEVTMRCQPILGHNTVFWYRQTMMQGLELLAYFRNRAPLDDSGMPKDRFSAEMPDATLATLKIQPSEPRDSAVYFCASGLRAGGNYGYTFGSGTRLTVV.